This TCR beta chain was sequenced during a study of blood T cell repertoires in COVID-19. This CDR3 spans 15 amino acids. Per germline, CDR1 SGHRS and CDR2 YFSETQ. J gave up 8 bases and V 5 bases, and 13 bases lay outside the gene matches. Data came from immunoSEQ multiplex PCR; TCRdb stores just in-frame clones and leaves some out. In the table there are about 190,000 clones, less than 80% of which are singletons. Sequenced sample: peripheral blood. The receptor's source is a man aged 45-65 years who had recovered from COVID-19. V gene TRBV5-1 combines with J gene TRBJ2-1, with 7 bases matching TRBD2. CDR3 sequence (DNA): TGCGCCAGCAGTCCGGGACTAACGAGGGAGGATGAGCAGTTCTTC. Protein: CASSPGLTREDEQFF. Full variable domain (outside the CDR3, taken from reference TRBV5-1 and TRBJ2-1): KAGVTQTPRYLIKTRGQQVTLSCSPISGHRSVSWYQQTPGQGLQFLFEYFSETQRNKGNFPGRFSGRQFSNSRSEMNVSTLELGDSALYLCASSPGLTREDEQFFGPGTRLTVL.